The present T cell receptor beta chain was sequenced within a study of T cells in women clearing cervical HPV infection. Overall study: Blood came at first lesion visit for cases, post-clearance for controls. HLA type stays a possible confounder, typing being limited.

Prevalent HPV16 infections were excluded; only incident single HPV16 infections included. Trimming stripped 4 bases from V and 2 bases from J, with 13 bases between. The CDR3 has 14 amino acids. CDR1 SGHKS and CDR2 YYEKEE come from the germline V gene (reference sequence). Here immunoSEQ multiplex PCR was the method, and the copy in TCRdb shows in-frame clones only, minus some. Reported are some 37,000 clones; the ten largest clones contain 1.5% to 2%. About this clone itself: The read finishes 3 residues shy of the CDR3 end, and the germline J gene is used to complete it.

The TCR was taken from a woman aged 18 to 75 with a cervical HPV16 infection that either progressed to CIN3+ or cleared (not recorded which). Sequencing input: blood buffy coat. The gene calls are TRBV5-5 and TRBJ2-7; no definite D call. CDR3 sequence reads: CASSPPQVPYEQYF. The CDR3 DNA, read in part, is TGTGCCAGCAGCCCCCCTCAGGTCCCCTACGAG.